This is a list of T cell receptor beta chains from one sample in a study of blood T cell repertoires in COVID-19. The data were produced by immunoSEQ multiplex PCR, yet TCRdb's version contains in-frame clones alone and is incomplete. This sample yields fewer than 90,000 clones, of which about 88% are seen a single time; 3.5% to 5% belongs to the top ten. Sequencing was carried out using peripheral blood. Receptors were obtained from a man in his 70s with active COVID-19. CDR3s leave out the opening cysteine and the closing phenylalanine or tryptophan. Fields, in order: J gene, clone size, V gene, CDR3 protein. Only part of the rows carry a size: once, few, many, or a class if the clone is expanded.

>TRBJ2-7|-|TRBV30
AWSSQGNKAY
>TRBJ1-2|-|TRBV5-1
ASSLEGQGMDGYT
>TRBJ2-6|-|TRBV5-4
ASSWGQGDGANVLT
>TRBJ2-3|few|TRBV11-2
ASSPPRGRRADTQY
>TRBJ1-2|-|TRBV5-1
ASSLEGQGRGYT
>TRBJ2-6|-|TRBV18
ASSPLGQNSGANVLT
>TRBJ2-7|-|TRBV7-9
ASSPGQGPYEQY
>TRBJ2-5|-|TRBV19
ASSPRTKQETQY
>TRBJ2-1|-|TRBV21-1
ASSTSSYNEQF
>TRBJ2-6|-|TRBV28
ASSPPGLTSGANVLT
>TRBJ2-5|-|TRBV3-1/TRBV3-2
ASSPRQGPGWIQY
>TRBJ2-7|-|TRBV9
ASSVGGQGAYEQY
>TRBJ2-7|-|TRBV5-1
ASSLDAEDYEQY
>TRBJ1-1|once|TRBV18
ASSPDRTSSEAF
>TRBJ2-3|-|TRBV14
ASRKEGASGTTDTQY
>TRBJ2-1|-|TRBV5-8
ASSLAGLAGGLSYNEQF
>TRBJ1-5|once|TRBV6-6
ASSYSAGRNQPQH
>TRBJ1-6|once|TRBV19
ATLRADGEALH
>TRBJ2-4|-|TRBV19
ASSMGRNIQY
>TRBJ2-7|few|TRBV19
ASSGLAGVSEQY
>TRBJ1-5|-|TRBV7-3
ASSLGGRGNQPQH
>TRBJ2-7|once|TRBV19
ASSINLAGDPEQY
>TRBJ2-5|few|TRBV6-5
ATLAGGGETQY
>TRBJ2-5|once|TRBV12-5
ASGLGGALNWGTQY
>TRBJ2-7|-|TRBV7-2
ASSKRGGTYEQY
>TRBJ1-1|-|TRBV7-9
ASSATGMNTEAF
>TRBJ1-2|-|TRBV9
ASSPAAWTGRYGYT
>TRBJ2-2|-|TRBV19
ASGGPVDQNTGELF
>TRBJ2-2|-|TRBV29-1
SVWGTGSTGELF
>TRBJ1-1|-|TRBV24-1
ATSRDTEAF
>TRBJ2-1|-|TRBV30
AWSQDSPLGLAGPNEQF
>TRBJ1-1|-|TRBV9
ASSVAVRGPDTEAF
>TRBJ1-1|-|TRBV18
ASRNRVMNTEAF
>TRBJ2-2|-|TRBV29-1
SVSGAGGNGELF
>TRBJ2-7|-|TRBV6-5
ATSPAGGGKYEQY
>TRBJ1-6|-|TRBV2
ASTLDRSSYNSPLH
>TRBJ2-5|-|TRBV7-3
ASSPTGASGETQY
>TRBJ1-6|-|TRBV3-1/TRBV3-2
ASSQESENSPLH
>TRBJ2-7|-|TRBV4-3
ASSQGPGGWEQY
>TRBJ2-2|-|TRBV7-3
ASSLFAPTGGAALF
>TRBJ2-5|-|TRBV28
ASSQPGQQETQY
>TRBJ1-3|-|TRBV10-3
AISQAGGNTIY
>TRBJ2-1|-|TRBV14
ASSQGGGPYNEQF
>TRBJ2-3|-|TRBV7-2
ASSLQGTSTDTQY
>TRBJ2-3|-|TRBV3-1/TRBV3-2
ASSQGVLAGEQY
>TRBJ2-5|once|TRBV7-3
ASSPSGTQETQY